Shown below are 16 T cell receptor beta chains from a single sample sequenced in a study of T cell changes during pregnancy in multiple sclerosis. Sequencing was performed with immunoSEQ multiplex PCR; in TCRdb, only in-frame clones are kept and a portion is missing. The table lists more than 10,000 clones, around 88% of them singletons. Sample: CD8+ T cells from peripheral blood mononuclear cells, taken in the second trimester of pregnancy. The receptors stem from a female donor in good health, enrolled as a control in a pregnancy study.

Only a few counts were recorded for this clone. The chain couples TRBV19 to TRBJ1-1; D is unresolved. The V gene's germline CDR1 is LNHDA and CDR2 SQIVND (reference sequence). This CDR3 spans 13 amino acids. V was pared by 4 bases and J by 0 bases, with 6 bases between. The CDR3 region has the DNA TGTGCCAGTAGTAGCACAGTGAACACTGAAGCTTTCTTT. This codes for CASSSTVNTEAFF.

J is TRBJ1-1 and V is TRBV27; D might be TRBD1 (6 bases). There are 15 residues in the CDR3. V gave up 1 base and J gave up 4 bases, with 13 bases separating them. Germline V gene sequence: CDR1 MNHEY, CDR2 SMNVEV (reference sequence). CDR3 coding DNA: TGTGCCAGCAGTTTATGGATAGGGGGTGGCACTGAAGCTTTCTTT. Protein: CASSLWIGGGTEAFF.

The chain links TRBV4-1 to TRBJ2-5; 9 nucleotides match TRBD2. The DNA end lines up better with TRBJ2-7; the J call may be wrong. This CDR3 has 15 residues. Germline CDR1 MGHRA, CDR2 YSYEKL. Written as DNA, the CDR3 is TGCGCCAGCAGCCAAGATAGCGGGAGAAGGGACGAGCAGTACTTC. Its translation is CASSQDSGRRDEQYF.

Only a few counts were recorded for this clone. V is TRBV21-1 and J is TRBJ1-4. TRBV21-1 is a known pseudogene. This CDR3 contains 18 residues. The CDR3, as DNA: TGTGCCAGCATCTCGGCGGGGTCCCGCAATGCAACTAATGAAAAACTGTTTTTT. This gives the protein CASISAGSRNATNEKLFF.

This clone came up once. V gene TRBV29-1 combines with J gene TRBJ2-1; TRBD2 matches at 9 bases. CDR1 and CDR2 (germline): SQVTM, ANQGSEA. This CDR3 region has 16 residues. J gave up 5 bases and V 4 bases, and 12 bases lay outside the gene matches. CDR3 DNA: TGCAGCGTTGTTGGGGCACCTAGCGGGAACGACAATGAGCAGTTCTTC. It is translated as CSVVGAPSGNDNEQFF.

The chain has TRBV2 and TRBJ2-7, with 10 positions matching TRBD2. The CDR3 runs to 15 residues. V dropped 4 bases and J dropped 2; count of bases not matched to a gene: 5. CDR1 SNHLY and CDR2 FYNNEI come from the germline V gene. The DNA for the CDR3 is TGTGCCAGCAGTGCTCTAGCGGGAGTGACCTACGAGCAGTACTTC. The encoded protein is CASSALAGVTYEQYF.

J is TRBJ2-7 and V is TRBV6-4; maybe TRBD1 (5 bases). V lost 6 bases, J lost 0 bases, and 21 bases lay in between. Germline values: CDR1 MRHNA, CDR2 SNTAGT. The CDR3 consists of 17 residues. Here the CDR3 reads CASRKGRETADSYEQYF. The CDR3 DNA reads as TGTGCCAGCAGGAAAGGTAGAGAGACAGCTGACTCCTACGAGCAGTACTTC.

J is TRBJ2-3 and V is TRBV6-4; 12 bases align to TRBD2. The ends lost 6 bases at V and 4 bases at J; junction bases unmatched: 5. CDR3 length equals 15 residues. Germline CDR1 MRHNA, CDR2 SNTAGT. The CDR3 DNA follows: TGTGCCAGCAGCCCTAGCGGGGGGGGGCCAGATACGCAGTATTTT. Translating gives CASSPSGGGPDTQYF.

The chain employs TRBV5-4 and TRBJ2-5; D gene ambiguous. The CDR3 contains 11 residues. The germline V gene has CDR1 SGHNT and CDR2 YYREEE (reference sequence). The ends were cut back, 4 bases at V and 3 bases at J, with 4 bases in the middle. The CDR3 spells CASSQKETQYF. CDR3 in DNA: TGTGCCAGCAGCCAGAAAGAGACCCAGTACTTC. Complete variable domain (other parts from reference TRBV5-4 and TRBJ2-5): ETGVTQSPTHLIKTRGQQVTLRCSSQSGHNTVSWYQQALGQGPQFIFQYYREEENGRGNFPPRFSGLQFPNYSSELNVNALELDDSALYLCASSQKETQYFGPGTRLLVL.

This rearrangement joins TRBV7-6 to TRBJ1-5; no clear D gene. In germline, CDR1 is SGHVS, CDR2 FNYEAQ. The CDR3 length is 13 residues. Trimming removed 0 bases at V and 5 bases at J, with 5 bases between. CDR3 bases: TGTGCCAGCAGCTTAGCGGAGGATCAGCCCCAGCATTTT. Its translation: CASSLAEDQPQHF.

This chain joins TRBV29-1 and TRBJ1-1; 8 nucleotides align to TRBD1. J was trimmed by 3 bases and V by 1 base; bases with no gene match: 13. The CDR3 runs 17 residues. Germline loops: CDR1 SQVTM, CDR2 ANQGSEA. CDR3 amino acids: CSVEARGQGMGHTEAFF. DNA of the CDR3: TGCAGCGTTGAAGCCAGAGGACAGGGTATGGGGCACACTGAAGCTTTCTTT.

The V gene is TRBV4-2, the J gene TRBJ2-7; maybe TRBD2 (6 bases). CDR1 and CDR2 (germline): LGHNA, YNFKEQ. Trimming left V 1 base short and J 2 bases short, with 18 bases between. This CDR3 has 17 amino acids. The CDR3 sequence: CASSQGLYGTLPYEQYF. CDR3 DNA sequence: TGTGCCAGCAGCCAAGGACTCTACGGGACTCTACCCTACGAGCAGTACTTC.

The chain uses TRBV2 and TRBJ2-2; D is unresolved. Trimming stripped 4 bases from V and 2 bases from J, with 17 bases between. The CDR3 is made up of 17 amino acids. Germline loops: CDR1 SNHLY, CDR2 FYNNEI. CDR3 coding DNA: TGTGCCAGCAGTGCCATGCCAGCAGGTGTTAACACCGGGGAGCTGTTTTTT. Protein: CASSAMPAGVNTGELFF.

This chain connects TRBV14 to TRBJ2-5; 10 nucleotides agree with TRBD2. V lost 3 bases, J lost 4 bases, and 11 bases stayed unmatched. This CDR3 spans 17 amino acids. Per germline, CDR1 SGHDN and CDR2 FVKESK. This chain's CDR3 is CASSQAPGLAWVETQYF. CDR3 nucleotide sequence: TGTGCCAGCAGCCAGGCCCCGGGACTAGCGTGGGTAGAGACCCAGTACTTC.

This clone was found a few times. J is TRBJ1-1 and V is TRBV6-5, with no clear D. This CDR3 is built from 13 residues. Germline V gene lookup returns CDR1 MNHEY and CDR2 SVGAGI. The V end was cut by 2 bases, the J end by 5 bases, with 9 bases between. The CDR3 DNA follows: TGTGCCAGCAGTTACATCGCCAGTACTGAAGCTTTCTTT. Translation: CASSYIASTEAFF.

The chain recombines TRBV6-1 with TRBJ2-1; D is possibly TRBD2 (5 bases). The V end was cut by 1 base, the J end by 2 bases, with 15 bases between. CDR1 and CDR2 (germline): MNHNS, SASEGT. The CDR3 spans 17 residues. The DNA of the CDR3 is TGTGCCAGCAGTGAAGAGGAGGCGGAAACTGCCTACAATGAGCAGTTCTTC. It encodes CASSEEEAETAYNEQFF.